The table lists the clone carrying this T cell receptor (beta chain) with a few counts. Its antigen is undetermined. These data originate in a study of T cells after yellow fever vaccination. Study-level information: SMART-Seq v4 Ultra Low Input prepared the low-cell-number fractions. Study-wide results and caveats: Booster sampling recovered most clones from primary vaccination (under 98% CD4, roughly 90% CD8). Abundant bulk-derived clonotypes could contaminate FACS-sorted repertoires.

The TCR cDNA carried a universal primer site and UMIs from 5'RACE template switching. TCRdb re-called the 5' RACE reads through MiXCR, storing one row per CDR3 protein. The sample yields around 310,000 distinct CDR3 sequences, around 4.5% seen once. The CDR3 is made up of 14 amino acids. The germline V gene has CDR1 SGHRS and CDR2 YFSETQ. Trimming removed 5 bases from V and 0 bases from J, with 9 bases in between. The sequence derives from a man younger than 35 who received the YFV17D yellow fever vaccine. The gene calls are TRBV5-1 and TRBJ1-5, with D unresolved. Source: PBMCs, taken 15 days after the yellow fever booster vaccination. The CDR3 sequence: CASSYDGSNQPQHF. The DNA of the CDR3 is TGCGCCAGCAGTTATGACGGTAGCAATCAGCCCCAGCATTTT.